This T cell receptor (beta chain) was sequenced for a study of T cells after yellow fever vaccination. In this sample, this clonotype turned up a few times. Its antigen is unidentified. Overall study results and limits: Post-booster samples contained most primary-vaccination clones (around 95% CD4, about 90% CD8).

The ends lost 4 bases at V and 4 bases at J; junction bases unmatched: 5. The CDR3 consists of 15 residues. Germline loops: CDR1 SGHNT, CDR2 YYREEE (reference sequence). MiXCR, applied by TCRdb to the 5' RACE reads, yields one record per CDR3 protein. The data contain a few hundred thousand distinct CDR3 sequences, about 7.1% of them seen just once; the ten biggest clones take up approximately 0.87%. Sequencing used CD4+ T cells sorted from PBMCs, obtained 15 days after the yellow fever booster vaccination. This TCR was recovered from a man aged 25-40 years who received the YFV17D yellow fever vaccine. The rearrangement joins TRBV5-4 to TRBJ2-3; 11 nucleotides match TRBD2. DNA of the CDR3: TGTGCCAGCAGCCCGTGGGGACTAGCGGCAGATACGCAGTATTTT. Its protein is CASSPWGLAADTQYF.